Shown below are 6 T cell receptor beta chains from a single sample sequenced in a study of shared clonotypes between healthy human individuals. Positively selected for CCR7, the CD45RO-negative cells used as naive CD8 cells excluded terminally differentiated effector memory CD45RA+ cells. The protocol was immunoSEQ multiplex PCR, while the TCRdb copy is restricted to in-frame clones and leaves out a portion. Among millions of clones listed, around 93% were seen once. Sequencing was carried out using naive CD8+ T cells from PBMCs. The receptor set was obtained from a man younger than 35 in good health. Some clones in this sample may be carry-over from other donors' samples.

This rearrangement joins TRBV5-6 to TRBJ2-1; 8 positions agree with TRBD2. CDR3 length: 16 amino acids. The V gene's germline CDR1 is SGHDT and CDR2 YYEEEE. V lost 0 bases to trimming and J lost 7 bases; unmatched junction nucleotides: 9. CDR3 DNA: TGTGCCAGCAGCTTGGCATCCAGCGGGAGACGAAATGAGCAGTTCTTC. It encodes CASSLASSGRRNEQFF.

This chain links TRBV28 with TRBJ1-1; D gene unclear. Looked up from germline, CDR1 is MDHEN and CDR2 is SYDVKM. The CDR3 is 12 amino acids. V lost 6 bases and J lost 4, with 9 bases in between. The DNA for the CDR3 is TGTGCCAGCAGCCCCGAAGCCACTGAAGCTTTCTTT. This translates into CASSPEATEAFF. The full variable domain, its missing parts supplied by reference TRBV28 and TRBJ1-1, is DVKVTQSSRYLVKRTGEKVFLECVQDMDHENMFWYRQDPGLGLRLIYFSYDVKMKEKGDIPEGYSVSREKKERFSLILESASTNQTSMYLCASSPEATEAFFGQGTRLTVV.

The chain has TRBV9 and TRBJ2-1, with D possibly being TRBD1 (6 bases). V was shortened by 3 bases and J by 1 base, with 14 bases between the two germline ends. CDR1 is SGDLS and CDR2 is YYNGEE in the germline V gene. The CDR3 runs to 16 residues. Written as DNA, the CDR3 is TGTGCCAGCAGCGCATCGGACAGAAGGTCCTACAATGAGCAGTTCTTC. It yields the protein CASSASDRRSYNEQFF. The entire variable domain, with the rest obtained from reference TRBV9 and TRBJ2-1, is as follows: DSGVTQTPKHLITATGQRVTLRCSPRSGDLSVYWYQQSLDQGLQFLIQYYNGEERAKGNILERFSAQQFPDLHSELNLSSLELGDSALYFCASSASDRRSYNEQFFGPGTRLTVL.

V gene TRBV9 combines with J gene TRBJ1-1, with D uncertain. This CDR3 is 12 amino acids long. V was cut by 4 bases and J by 6 bases, with 10 bases left in between. The V gene's germline CDR1 is SGDLS and CDR2 YYNGEE. CDR3 protein: CASSPSVSEAFF. The CDR3 nucleotides read TGTGCCAGCAGCCCATCGGTTTCTGAAGCTTTCTTT.

A note on this clone: Other DNA sequences in the same sample also yield this CDR3. The chain uses TRBV7-3 and TRBJ2-1; D ambiguous. Germline lookup yields CDR1 SGHTA and CDR2 FQGTGA. Trimming shortened V by 3 bases and J by 2 bases, and 11 bases separated the two germline ends. The CDR3 has 15 residues. The CDR3 protein is CASSLGGGPYNEQFF. The CDR3 DNA is TGTGCCAGCAGCTTGGGTGGCGGCCCCTACAATGAGCAGTTCTTC.

The chain recombines TRBV27 with TRBJ2-1; 8 nucleotides align to TRBD1. Germline V gives CDR1 MNHEY, CDR2 SMNVEV (reference sequence). CDR3 size: 13 residues. Trimming removed 3 bases from V and 16 bases from J; junction bases left unmatched: 11. The CDR3 sequence is CASSFVGQGWVFF. The DNA for the CDR3 is TGTGCCAGCAGTTTTGTCGGACAGGGCTGGGTCTTCTTC.